These T cell receptor beta chains were read from a single sample in a study of blood T cells in healthy people across ages. From the 5' RACE reads, TCRdb called clonotypes with MiXCR, one entry per CDR3 protein. Of 950,000 to 1,200,000 distinct CDR3 sequences listed, about two fifths were seen once; the top ten hold roughly 14%. The sequencing sample was made of blood. These receptors were obtained from a man aged 18 to 29 in good health. The CDR3 runs from the conserved cysteine through the conserved F or W. D genes are given only for firm matches. Not every row has a clone size; where given, it reads once, few, many or a size class.

V gene	D gene	J gene	clone size	CDR3 DNA	CDR3 protein
TRBV24-1	TRBD1	TRBJ2-6	.	TGTGCCACCAGTCTGACAGGGGACCCCTCTGGGGCCAACGTCCTGACTTTC	CATSLTGDPSGANVLTF
TRBV5-1	.	TRBJ2-6	few	TGCGCCAGCGCCGAGCGGACGGGGGCCAACGTCCTGACTTTC	CASAERTGANVLTF
TRBV20-1	.	TRBJ1-2	once	TGCAGTGCTAGATTAGAGGCCGACTACACCTTC	CSARLEADYTF
TRBV4-3	.	TRBJ2-5	many	TGCGCCAGCAGCCAAGATATATTGCGAGGGGCTTTGGGGACCCAGTACTTC	CASSQDILRGALGTQYF
TRBV27	TRBD2	TRBJ2-7	.	TGTGCCAGCAGTATTGGACTAGCGGGGGGCTACGAGCAGTACTTC	CASSIGLAGGYEQYF
TRBV20-1	TRBD1	TRBJ2-1	few	TGCAGTGCACCGGACAGGGGAGGGTTTAGGGAGCAGTTCTTC	CSAPDRGGFREQFF
TRBV7-9	TRBD1	TRBJ1-4	.	TGTGCCAGCGGGACTACGACAGGGACGGATGAAAAACTGTTTTTT	CASGTTTGTDEKLFF
TRBV20-1	TRBD1	TRBJ1-1	.	TGCAGTGCTACCGGGACAGCGGTGAACACTGAAGCTTTCTTT	CSATGTAVNTEAFF
TRBV6-5	.	TRBJ2-2	.	TGTGCCAGCAGTTCCCCGACAGGGAGGGCCGGGGAGCTGTTTTTT	CASSSPTGRAGELFF
TRBV20-1	.	TRBJ2-5	.	TGCAGTGCTAGAGTCGGGAGTCCGGGGACCCAGTACTTC	CSARVGSPGTQYF
TRBV12-3/TRBV12-4	TRBD1	TRBJ1-1	.	TGTGCCAGCAATTTACAGGGGAGACCCGAAGGCACTGAAGCTTTCTTT	CASNLQGRPEGTEAFF
TRBV7-2	.	TRBJ2-7	.	TGTGCCAGCAGCCTTAGCGTAGACGACAGCAGGAATGAGCAGTACTTC	CASSLSVDDSRNEQYF
TRBV7-9	.	TRBJ1-1	.	TGTGCCAGCAGCGCCCCAAGAGGGCGCAACACTGAAGCTTTCTTT	CASSAPRGRNTEAFF
TRBV12-3/TRBV12-4	TRBD1	TRBJ2-3	.	TGTGCCAGCAGGAGGGACAGCTTCACAGATACGCGGTATTTT	CASRRDSFTDTRYF
TRBV12-3/TRBV12-4	TRBD2	TRBJ2-3	.	TGTGCCAGCAGTTCCGGACTAGCGGCGTCAGATACGCAGTATTTT	CASSSGLAASDTQYF
TRBV25-1	TRBD1	TRBJ1-6	few	TGTGCCAGCAGTGAGACCCGGGACAGGGATTCACCCCTCCACTTT	CASSETRDRDSPLHF
TRBV7-6	.	TRBJ2-5	few	TGTGCCAGCAGCGTAGTCTCCCTTGGACCCCAGTACTTC	CASSVVSLGPQYF